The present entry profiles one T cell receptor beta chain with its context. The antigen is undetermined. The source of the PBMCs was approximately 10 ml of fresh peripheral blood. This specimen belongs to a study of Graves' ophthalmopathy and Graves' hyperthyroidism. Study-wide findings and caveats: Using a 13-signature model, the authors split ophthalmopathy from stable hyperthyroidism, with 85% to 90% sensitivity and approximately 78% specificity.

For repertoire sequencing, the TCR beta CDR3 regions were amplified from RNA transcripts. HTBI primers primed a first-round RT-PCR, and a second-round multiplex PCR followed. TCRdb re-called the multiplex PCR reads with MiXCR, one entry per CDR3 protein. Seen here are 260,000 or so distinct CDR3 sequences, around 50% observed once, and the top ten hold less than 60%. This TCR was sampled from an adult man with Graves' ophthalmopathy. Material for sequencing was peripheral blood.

CDR3 amino acids: CASSVPGGGETQYF. CDR3 in DNA: TGTGCCAGCAGCGTACCGGGGGGGGGAGAGACCCAGTACTTC. V gene TRBV9 combines with J gene TRBJ2-5; the match to TRBD2 covers 8 bases. The junction had 3 bases not matched to a gene; V was cut back by 1 base and J by 4 bases. The CDR3 loop spans 14 amino acids. Germline V lookup: CDR1 SGDLS, CDR2 YYNGEE.